Below, 9 T cell receptor beta chains from the same sample are listed, as sequenced in a study of shared T cell receptors in the human thymus. TCRdb's table, derived via immunoSEQ multiplex PCR, lists solely in-frame clones and lacks some. The sample shows approximately 760,000 clones, 70% to 90% of them seen only once. The sample was also linked to a second study, of human thymus T cells.

The sequenced sample consisted of thymocytes. These receptors came from a girl younger than two with a congenital heart defect.

The rearrangement uses TRBV21-1 and TRBJ2-3; TRBD1 is the table's D call, not checked against the DNA. TRBV21-1 is described as a pseudogene. There are 17 residues in the CDR3. The chain's CDR3 is CASTRQVFYYSTDTQYF. DNA of the CDR3: TGTGCCAGCACTCGACAGGTGTTTTACTACAGCACAGATACGCAGTATTTT.

V is TRBV5-6 and J is TRBJ2-7, with D possibly TRBD2 on 6 matching bases. Trimming removed 3 bases at V and 3 bases at J, with 16 bases between. Per germline, CDR1 SGHDT and CDR2 YYEEEE. There are 15 residues in the CDR3. The CDR3 DNA reads TGTGCCAGCAGCTCCTGGCGGACGGAGGGCTACGAGCAGTACTTC. Translating it yields CASSSWRTEGYEQYF. The whole variable domain, remainder taken from reference TRBV5-6 and TRBJ2-7, is DAGVTQSPTHLIKTRGQQVTLRCSPKSGHDTVSWYQQALGQGPQFIFQYYEEEERQRGNFPDRFSGHQFPNYSSELNVNALLLGDSALYLCASSSWRTEGYEQYFGPGTRLTVT.

The rearrangement links TRBV15 to TRBJ2-3; D not certain. Deletions cut 0 bases from V and 6 bases from J, with 4 bases between. Germline V gene sequence: CDR1 LNHNV, CDR2 YYDKDF (reference sequence). The CDR3 length is 12 residues. The CDR3 region has the DNA TGTGCCACCAGCAGAGATAGTGATACGCAGTATTTT. Translated, it gives CATSRDSDTQYF.

The chain is built from TRBV29-1 and TRBJ2-7; D possibly corresponds to TRBD1 (6 bases). There are 14 residues in the CDR3. CDR1 is SQVTM, CDR2 ANQGSEA, per germline. Trimming took off 0 bases at V and 0 bases at J, with 9 bases between the two ends. The CDR3 protein is CSVEERGSSYEQYF. In DNA, the CDR3 is TGCAGCGTTGAAGAGAGGGGGAGCTCCTACGAGCAGTACTTC.

The rearrangement uses TRBV27 and TRBJ1-4, with unresolved D. The germline gives CDR1 MNHEY, CDR2 SMNVEV (reference sequence). V was trimmed by 7 bases and J by 10 bases, leaving 13 bases between them. This CDR3 contains 12 residues. The CDR3 reads CASMRPRGKLFF. CDR3 bases: TGTGCCAGCATGAGGCCGCGTGGAAAACTGTTTTTT.

The V and J genes are TRBV5-4 and TRBJ1-1, with D possibly matching TRBD1 (5 bases). CDR3 length: 15 residues. Germline values: CDR1 SGHNT, CDR2 YYREEE (reference sequence). Trimming stripped 10 bases from V and 1 base from J, with 20 bases between. The DNA of the CDR3 is TGTGCCGGTACCGAGGGGAGGGGCAAGAACACTGAAGCTTTCTTT. Protein sequence: CAGTEGRGKNTEAFF.

In the case of this clone: The same CDR3 also results from other DNA sequences found in this sample. The J gene is TRBJ2-7, the V gene TRBV5-6; 9 bases map to TRBD1. Germline assignment: CDR1 SGHDT and CDR2 YYEEEE. The CDR3 has 14 amino acids. V was clipped by 1 base and J by 2 bases; unmatched bases: 1. The DNA for the CDR3 is TGTGCCAGCAGCTTGACAGGGGGCACCTACGAGCAGTACTTC. Amino acids: CASSLTGGTYEQYF.

The rearrangement joins TRBV7-8 to TRBJ2-5; a weak D match, TRBD1 (6 bases). The CDR3 sequence is 17 residues long. V lost 0 bases and J 7 bases, leaving 21 bases between the germline ends. In germline, CDR1 is SGHVS, CDR2 FQNEAQ. DNA for the CDR3: TGTGCCAGCAGCTTAGCGCCGGGACATGGCCCCCTAGGGACCCAGTACTTC. It specifies CASSLAPGHGPLGTQYF. The complete variable domain, with remaining parts taken from reference TRBV7-8 and TRBJ2-5, reads GAGVSQSPRYKVAKRGQDVALRCDPISGHVSLFWYQQALGQGPEFLTYFQNEAQLDKSGLPSDRFFAERPEGSVSTLKIQRTQQEDSAVYLCASSLAPGHGPLGTQYFGPGTRLLVL.

The V and J genes are TRBV25-1 and TRBJ1-2; 9 bases line up with TRBD1. The junction had 5 bases not matched to a gene; V was cut back by 4 bases and J by 5 bases. This CDR3 contains 14 residues. Germline V CDR1 and CDR2: MGHDK, SYGVNS. The CDR3 bases are TGTGCCAGCAGTGGGGGGACAGGGAAATATGGCTACACCTTC. Its protein product is CASSGGTGKYGYTF.